A selection of T cell receptor beta chains follows, all from one sample in a study of blood T cell repertoires in COVID-19. Profiled with immunoSEQ multiplex PCR; TCRdb holds only in-frame clones, not every one. This table has about 500,000 clones, roughly 89% appearing once. Sample: peripheral blood. The receptor set was obtained from a woman between 45 and 60 years old with COVID-19, enrolled during active disease. The CDR3 runs from the conserved cysteine through the conserved F or W. Fields, in order: clone size, V gene, D gene, J gene, CDR3 DNA, CDR3 protein. The D gene is left open where the match is weak. Size is omitted from some rows. Given values are once, few, many or a class for expanded clones.

>.|TRBV5-1|TRBD1|TRBJ1-1
TGCGCCAGCAAGTCCTTGGGACAGGGGGCGACGAACACTGAAGCTTTCTTT
CASKSLGQGATNTEAFF
>.|TRBV7-2|TRBD1|TRBJ2-6
TGTGCCAGCAGCTCGTTTCTCCCGGGACAGGGCACCAGCGTCCTGACTTTC
CASSSFLPGQGTSVLTF
>.|TRBV24-1|TRBD2|TRBJ2-3
TGTGCCACCAGTGATTTTGGTAGCGGGGGGGTCGGAACGCAGTATTTT
CATSDFGSGGVGTQYF
>.|TRBV6-1|.|TRBJ2-7
TGTGCCAGCAGGGAAGGTCTAGGGCAGTACTTC
CASREGLGQYF
>few|TRBV28|.|TRBJ1-1
TGTGCCAGCAGTATTACAGAGAACACTGAAGCTTTCTTT
CASSITENTEAFF
>.|TRBV19|TRBD1|TRBJ1-2
TGTGCCAGTAGTTCCCTCGACAGGGTTGGCTATGGCTACACCTTC
CASSSLDRVGYGYTF
>.|TRBV19|TRBD2|TRBJ2-1
TGTGCCAGTGTCCCGGGGGGGGGCTACAATGAGCAGTTCTTC
CASVPGGGYNEQFF
>.|TRBV6-6|TRBD1|TRBJ1-1
TGTGCCAGCAGAAAACAGGGGACTAACACTGAAGCTTTCTTT
CASRKQGTNTEAFF
>.|TRBV5-5|TRBD1|TRBJ1-1
TGTGCCAGCAGCCGACAGGGCGGGGTGAACACTGAAGCTTTCTTT
CASSRQGGVNTEAFF
>.|TRBV18|TRBD1|TRBJ1-2
TGTGCCAGCTCACGGGGGACAGGAGACAAACGTACCTATGGCTACACCTTC
CASSRGTGDKRTYGYTF
>once|TRBV29-1|.|TRBJ1-2
TGCAGCGTCGTCGGCGGGGGGGACCCAGCTAACTATGGCTACACCTTC
CSVVGGGDPANYGYTF
>.|TRBV5-4|.|TRBJ1-2
TGTGCCAGCAGCTTCGGAGGGATGGACTATGGCTACACCTTC
CASSFGGMDYGYTF
>few|TRBV5-1|.|TRBJ2-6
TGCGCCAGCAACAATCCCGGGTCGGGGGCCAACGTCCTGACTTTC
CASNNPGSGANVLTF
>.|TRBV5-5|TRBD2|TRBJ2-7
TGTGCCAGCAGCACCGGGACTAGGTCATACGAGCAGTACTTC
CASSTGTRSYEQYF
>.|TRBV6-5|.|TRBJ1-1
TGTGCCAGCAGCCTAGACAGGCCCGATGGCACTGAAGCTTTCTTT
CASSLDRPDGTEAFF
>.|TRBV7-9|.|TRBJ2-2
TGTGCCAGCAGCTTGGCAGGGAGGTTCACCGGGGAGCTGTTTTTT
CASSLAGRFTGELFF
>.|TRBV20-1|.|TRBJ2-3
TGCAGTGCTAGTGATCGGTTGGATACGCAGTATTTT
CSASDRLDTQYF
>.|TRBV11-2|.|TRBJ1-1
TGTGCCAGCAGCTTTACAGCCACTGAAGCTTTCTTT
CASSFTATEAFF
>.|TRBV12-5|.|TRBJ2-3
TGTGCTAGTGGTTTGTTCCGGAGAGGAGGGTATTTT
CASGLFRRGGYF
>once|TRBV11-2|TRBD2|TRBJ2-3
TGTGCCAGCAGCTCGGGGCCCAGCGGGGGTATCACAGATACGCAGTATTTT
CASSSGPSGGITDTQYF
>.|TRBV6-2/TRBV6-3|TRBD1|TRBJ2-1
TGTGCCAGCAGTCCCCGGACAGGGATGGTCGCCTACAATGAGCAGTTCTTC
CASSPRTGMVAYNEQFF
>.|TRBV5-6|.|TRBJ1-2
TGTGCCAGCAGCGAAGTGGCCCTTTCAGGGTACTATGGCTACACCTTC
CASSEVALSGYYGYTF
>.|TRBV5-5|.|TRBJ2-1
TGTGCCAGCAGCCTGATAGGGGATGAGCAGTTCTTC
CASSLIGDEQFF
>.|TRBV18|.|TRBJ2-7
TGTGCCAGCTCACCAATGGCGGGGAATTTACACGAGCAGTACTTC
CASSPMAGNLHEQYF
>.|TRBV18|TRBD2|TRBJ2-7
TGTGCCAGCTCACCAGAACTAGCGGGAGGAGTGAGAGAGCAGTACTTC
CASSPELAGGVREQYF
>.|TRBV29-1|TRBD1|TRBJ1-1
TGCAGCGTCCCCGGGACAGCACTAGGGGAAGCTTTCTTT
CSVPGTALGEAFF
>.|TRBV18|.|TRBJ1-1
TGTGCCAGCTCACCTGCGGGGATTTCCACTGAAGCTTTCTTT
CASSPAGISTEAFF
>.|TRBV27|TRBD1|TRBJ1-1
TGTGCCAGCAGTCTGGGACAGCCGAACACTGAAGCTTTCTTT
CASSLGQPNTEAFF